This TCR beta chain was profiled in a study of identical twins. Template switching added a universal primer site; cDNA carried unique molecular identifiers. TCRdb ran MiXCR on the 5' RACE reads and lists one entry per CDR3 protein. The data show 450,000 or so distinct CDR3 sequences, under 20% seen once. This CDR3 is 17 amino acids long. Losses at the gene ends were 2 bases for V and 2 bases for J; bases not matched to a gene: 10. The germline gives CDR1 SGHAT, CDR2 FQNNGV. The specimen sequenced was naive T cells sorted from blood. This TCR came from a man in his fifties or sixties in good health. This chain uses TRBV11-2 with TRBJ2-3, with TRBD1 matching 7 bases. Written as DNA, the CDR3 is TGTGCCAGCAGCTTAAATCGGGGACAGCGAAACACAGATACGCAGTATTTT. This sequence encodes CASSLNRGQRNTDTQYF.